This T cell receptor (beta chain) was sequenced in a study of Ad26.COV2.S vaccination and SARS-CoV-2 variants. Study at large: Donor was one of the participants in the Ad26.COV2.S arm of the COV1001 trial.

Only in-frame clones appear in the TCRdb table, and some are missing; sequencing was by immunoSEQ multiplex PCR. The sample records hundreds of thousands of clones, around 87% being singletons. Overall study findings and caveats: Whether participants received vaccine or placebo, their non-spike TCR breadth was similar. It was reported that spike-specific CD8+ and CD4+ T cell responses were substantially broad after vaccination.

V lost 1 base and J 9 bases, leaving 10 bases between the germline ends. The germline V gene has CDR1 GTSNPN and CDR2 SVGIG (reference sequence). The CDR3 covers 13 residues. About this clone itself: Its target is not known.

Stated treatment: some 20 received Ad26.COV2.S at low or high dose, single or two shots; 5 received placebo; per-sample allocation not given. On day 63 after the first injection, vaccine and placebo recipients gave samples. An Ad26 vector expressing Wuhan-strain SARS-CoV-2 spike served as the vaccine. The V and J genes are TRBV30 and TRBJ1-6; TRBD1 might be the D (6 bases). This clonotype was sampled from a person between 18 and 60 years old who received the Ad26.COV2.S COVID-19 vaccine or a placebo. The sequences come from peripheral blood, collected in a trial of Ad26.COV2.S vaccine versus placebo. The CDR3 region has the DNA TGTGCCTGGAGTGCCGCAGGGGTTTCACCCCTCCACTTT. Translation: CAWSAAGVSPLHF. Looking up the rest from reference TRBV30 and TRBJ1-6 gives the full variable domain: SQTIHQWPATLVQPVGSPLSLECTVEGTSNPNLYWYRQAAGRGLQLLFYSVGIGQISSEVPQNLSASRPQDRQFILSSKKLLLSDSGFYLCAWSAAGVSPLHFGNGTRLTVT.